The clone carrying this TCR beta chain was seen a few times. The data were produced by immunoSEQ multiplex PCR, yet TCRdb's version contains in-frame clones alone and is incomplete. The table records approximately 110,000 clones, 83% of them present only once. V dropped 3 bases and J dropped 5 bases, with 2 bases sitting between them. The CDR3 loop spans 10 amino acids. The germline V gene has CDR1 LGHNA and CDR2 YSLEER. This specimen comes from a study of control samples from healthy donors and cancer patients. V usage is TRBV4-3 and J usage is TRBJ2-7; D is undetermined. What was sequenced was blood. This receptor was obtained from a woman aged 45-59 years in good health. This CDR3 reads CASSHHEQYF. In nucleotides, the CDR3 is TGCGCCAGCAGCCACCACGAGCAGTACTTC.